This T cell receptor beta chain was captured by sequencing in a study of blood T cell repertoires in COVID-19. Study-wide background: COVID-19 samples collected from the United States, Italy and Spain covered acute and convalescent phases. From T cells, B-cell-depleted T cells, or PBMCs came the material, which was cDNA or gDNA.

Enrolment of Seattle patients took place during active infection, and they were followed longitudinally. Here immunoSEQ multiplex PCR was the method, and the copy in TCRdb shows in-frame clones only, minus some. This repertoire shows under 250,000 clones, about 82% found once; its top ten account for approximately 6.2%. This clone occurred a few times. Looked up from germline, CDR1 is KGHSH and CDR2 is LQKENI. V was pared by 3 bases and J by 4 bases, with 13 bases between. The CDR3 has 15 residues. Sequencing was performed on peripheral blood. The genes are TRBV18 and TRBJ2-1, with D maybe TRBD1 (5 bases). This TCR was recovered from a woman older than 75 with COVID-19, enrolled during active disease. The CDR3 here is CASSPPDNPYNEQFF. CDR3 nucleotide sequence: TGTGCCAGCTCACCTCCGGACAACCCTTACAATGAGCAGTTCTTC.